This record concerns one T cell receptor (beta chain) sequence. What it binds is not known. The CDR3 contains 13 residues. Per germline, CDR1 GTSNPN and CDR2 SVGIG (reference sequence). Trimming cost V 0 bases and J 8 bases, with 13 bases left between them. Original methodology: ImmunoSEQ junction-only sequences lacked quality scores, so their filtering differed. Assay used: immunoSEQ multiplex PCR; TCRdb lists only in-frame clones, some missing. That table is the source of V, J and clone size, and D and trimming were worked out from the DNA. The sample has about 980,000 clones, roughly 72% seen once. The data originate from a study of shared clonotypes between healthy human individuals. Study observations and caveats: Relative to clonotypes present in all four donors, those not shared had lower generation probabilities. Represented diversity (both genetic and exposure-history) was limited by the small number of donors.

This chain connects TRBV30 to TRBJ1-2, with a tentative D call TRBD1 (5 bases). What was sequenced was memory CD4+ T cells sorted from blood. The subset was: CD45RA-negative fraction. This receptor was obtained from a man between 18 and 29 years old in good health. The CDR3 DNA follows: TGTGCCTGGAGTGTCCAGGGCGGTAGGGGCTACACCTTC. It translates to CAWSVQGGRGYTF.